This T cell receptor beta chain was observed in a study of cytomegalovirus exposure and HLA in healthy donors. Overall study results and limits: TCR beta V segments were, for the most part, productive about 87% or about 30% of the time in an earlier analysis. Upon later analysis, TCR association rates were observed to vary by HLA locus, being highest for DRB1 and lowest for HLA-C. The study labeled fewer than 200 TCR beta chains cytomegalovirus-associated. Accurate prediction of HLA-A and HLA-B alleles (for most subjects) was reportedly achieved from TCR beta sequences.

The PCR was carried out with 60 Vbeta primers and 13 Jbeta primers. Method: immunoSEQ multiplex PCR; TCRdb's copy keeps in-frame clones and lacks some. The data contain about 76,000 clones, roughly 76% of them singletons. As regards this clone: The antigen remains undetermined.

CDR3 length: 15 amino acids. The J segment lost 1 base and the V segment lost 2 bases, leaving 0 bases of the junction unmatched. The V gene's germline CDR1 is MNHEY and CDR2 SMNVEV (reference sequence). This clonotype originated in a woman in her 30s in good health and CMV-seronegative. The sequencing sample was made of PBMCs. The V gene is TRBV27, the J gene TRBJ2-7; 12 bases align to TRBD2. CDR3 DNA: TGTGCCAGCAGTTTAACTAGCGGGAGGTCCTACGAGCAGTACTTC. Amino acid sequence: CASSLTSGRSYEQYF.